This T cell receptor (beta chain) was retrieved from a study of PD-1 blockade in classical Hodgkin lymphoma. The data were produced by immunoSEQ multiplex PCR, yet TCRdb's version contains in-frame clones alone and is incomplete. Seen here are some 23,000 clones, 75% to 90% observed once, and the top ten hold 3.1%. Stated time point: cycle 4 day 1 (C4D1), after less than 7 weeks of nivolumab. Every patient experienced relapse after autologous stem cell transplantation, and brentuximab vedotin exposure varied. From thawed PBMCs, CD4+ T cells were purified using magnetic negative selection. From germline, CDR1 is LGHNA and CDR2 YSLEER. Trimming stripped 2 bases from V and 0 bases from J, with 10 bases between. CDR3 size: 16 residues.

The sequence derives from a human donor with classical Hodgkin lymphoma. This chain links TRBV4-3 with TRBJ1-4; possibly TRBD1 for D (5 bases). This material consisted of CD4+ T cells from blood, taken before the fourth cycle of nivolumab. CDR3 bases: TGCGCCAGCAGCCAATATTGGGGGACAACTAATGAAAAACTGTTTTTT. This codes for CASSQYWGTTNEKLFF.